Listed here is a single T cell receptor (beta chain). Which antigen it targets is not known. Base qualities are not recorded, but no much larger clone differs from it by a single base. This entry comes from a study of siplizumab effects on memory and regulatory T cells (dated by TCRdb to the late 2010s). The study in broad terms: The study examined how the anti-CD2 antibody siplizumab affects alloreactive T-cell subsets in allogeneic mixed lymphocyte reactions built from human PBMCs. On the study overall, not on this receptor specifically: Because sequences at frequencies below about 10^-5 were poorly captured, only a minor fraction of alloreactive clones could be mapped back to unstimulated subsets. Siplizumab significantly reduced the cumulative frequency of alloreactive sequences traceable to unstimulated CD4+ memory T cells. Unstimulated naive T cells appeared to be more diverse than memory T cells, and naive cells seemed to make a substantial contribution to the alloresponse. In reactions with siplizumab, an average of 68.8% of mappable alloreactive CD4+ clones were Treg-derived, compared with about 27% in control reactions. Roughly 75-95% of proliferating CD4+ or CD8+ clones could not be assigned a naive or memory phenotype. No functional confirmation was obtained for the suppressive function of proliferating Tregs from siplizumab cultures.

Sorted unstimulated T cells and proliferating T cells recovered from mixed lymphocyte reactions underwent TCRbeta CDR3 sequencing. Fresh whole blood from nine to ten HLA-typed healthy donors was used as the source from which PBMCs were isolated. The method was the immunoSEQ multiplex PCR assay. Roughly 10^5 TCR templates per sample were assayed on the deep sequencing platform. Genomic DNA extracted from sorted T cells was used for TCRbeta CDR3 sequencing. In the authors' own workflow: Clonal analysis of TCRbeta CDR3 data was done in the R programming language. Alloreactive CD4+ and CD8+ clones were defined by comparing unstimulated samples with post-reaction CFSE-low samples. Regulatory or non-regulatory origin was assigned to alloreactive CD4+ clones by matching of sequences to sorted unstimulated Treg and non-Treg repertoires. Imported from immuneACCESS, the table was reduced by TCRdb to in-frame sequences with V and J called. These copies leave out some clones; in studies compared against another copy, an unresolved V gene accounts for under half, and the cause of the remainder is not known. The DNA was the basis for D and trimming; V, J and clone size are from that table. The table for this sample lists around 87,000 clones; 70% to 90% of them were counted only once. Approximately 15% of the sample rests with the top ten.

From a lookup of the germline V gene, CDR1 and CDR2 are SGHDN and FVKESK. The CDR3 spans 14 residues, from the cysteine through the phenylalanine. This entry keeps only the CDR3 DNA: 42 bases, framed from base 1. The junction carries 14 bases between V and J, which are trimmed by 2 bases and 9 bases respectively. The chain is encoded by TRBV14 joined to TRBJ2-1, with the D gene uncertain. Specimen: CD4+ T cells sorted from blood. The receptor comes from a human donor in good health. The CDR3 in this case is CASSQFERRTEQFF. The DNA sequence is as follows: TGTGCCAGCAGCCAATTTGAGCGCCGGACTGAGCAGTTCTTC. Reference TRBV14 and TRBJ2-1 genes cover what lies past the CDR3, so the full variable domain is EAGVTQFPSHSVIEKGQTVTLRCDPISGHDNLYWYRRVMGKEIKFLLHFVKESKQDESGMPNNRFLAERTGGTYSTLKVQPAELEDSGVYFCASSQFERRTEQFFGPGTRLTVL.